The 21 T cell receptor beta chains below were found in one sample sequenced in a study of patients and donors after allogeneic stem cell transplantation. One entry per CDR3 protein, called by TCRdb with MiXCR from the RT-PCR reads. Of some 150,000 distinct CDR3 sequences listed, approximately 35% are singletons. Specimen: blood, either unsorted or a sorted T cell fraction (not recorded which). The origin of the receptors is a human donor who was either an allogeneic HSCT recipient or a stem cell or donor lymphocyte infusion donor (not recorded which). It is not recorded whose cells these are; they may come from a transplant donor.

CDR3 sequence: CASSPPLGWEAFF. CDR3 DNA sequence: TGTGCCAGCAGTCCGCCTCTGGGCTGGGAAGCTTTCTTT. The rearrangement joins TRBV28 to TRBJ1-1; D gene uncertain. Per germline, CDR1 MDHEN and CDR2 SYDVKM. V dropped 5 bases and J dropped 8 bases, with 15 bases sitting between them. CDR3 size: 13 residues.

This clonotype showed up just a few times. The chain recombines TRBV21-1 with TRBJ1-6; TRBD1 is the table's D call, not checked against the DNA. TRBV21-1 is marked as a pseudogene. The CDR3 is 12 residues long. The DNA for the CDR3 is TGTGCCACAGGGGGCTATAATTCACCCCTCCACTTT. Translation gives CATGGYNSPLHF.

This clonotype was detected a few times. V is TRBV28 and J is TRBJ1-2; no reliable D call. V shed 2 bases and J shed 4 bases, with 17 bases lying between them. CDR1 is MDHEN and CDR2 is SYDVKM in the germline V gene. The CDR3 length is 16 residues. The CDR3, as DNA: TGTGCCAGCAGTTTAGGGTCCCGGATGATAAGCTATGGCTACACCTTC. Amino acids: CASSLGSRMISYGYTF.

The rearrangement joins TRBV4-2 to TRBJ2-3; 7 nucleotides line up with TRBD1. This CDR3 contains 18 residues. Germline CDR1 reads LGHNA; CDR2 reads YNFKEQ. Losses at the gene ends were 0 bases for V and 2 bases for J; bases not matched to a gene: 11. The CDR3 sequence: CASSQDHQGQSDTDTQYF. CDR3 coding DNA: TGTGCCAGCAGCCAAGATCATCAGGGACAGTCTGACACAGATACGCAGTATTTT.

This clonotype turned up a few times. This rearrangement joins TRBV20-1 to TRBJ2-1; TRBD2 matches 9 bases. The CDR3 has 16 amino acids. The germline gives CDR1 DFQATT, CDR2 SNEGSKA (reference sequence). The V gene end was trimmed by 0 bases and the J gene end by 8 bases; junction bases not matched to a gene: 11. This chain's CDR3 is CSARDWGLAGMDEQFF. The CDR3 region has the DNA TGCAGTGCTAGAGATTGGGGGCTAGCGGGGATGGATGAGCAGTTCTTC.

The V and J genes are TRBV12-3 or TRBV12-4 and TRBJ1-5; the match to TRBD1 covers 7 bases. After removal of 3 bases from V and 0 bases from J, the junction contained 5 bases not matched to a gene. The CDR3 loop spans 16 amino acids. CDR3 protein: CASSFMTGYSNQPQHF. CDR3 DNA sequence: TGTGCCAGCAGTTTCATGACAGGGTATAGCAATCAGCCCCAGCATTTT.

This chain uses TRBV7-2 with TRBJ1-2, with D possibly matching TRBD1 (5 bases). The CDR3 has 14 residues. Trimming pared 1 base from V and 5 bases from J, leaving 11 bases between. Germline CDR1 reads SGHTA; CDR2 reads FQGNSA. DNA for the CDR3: TGTGCCAGCAGCTTAGTAGGTCAGGGTTATGGCTACACCTTC. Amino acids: CASSLVGQGYGYTF.

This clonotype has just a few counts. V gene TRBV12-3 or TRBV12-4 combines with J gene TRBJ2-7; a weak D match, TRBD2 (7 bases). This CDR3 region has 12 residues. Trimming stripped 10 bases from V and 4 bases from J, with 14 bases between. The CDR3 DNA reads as TGTGCCACTGGGAGGGGGTATTACGAGCAGTACTTC. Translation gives CATGRGYYEQYF.

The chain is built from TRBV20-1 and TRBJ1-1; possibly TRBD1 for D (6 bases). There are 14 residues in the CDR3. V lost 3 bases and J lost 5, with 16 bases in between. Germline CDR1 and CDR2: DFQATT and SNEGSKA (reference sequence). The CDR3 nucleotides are TGCAGTGCTAGCTCTCATAAGGGGGGAACTGAAGCTTTCTTT. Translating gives CSASSHKGGTEAFF.

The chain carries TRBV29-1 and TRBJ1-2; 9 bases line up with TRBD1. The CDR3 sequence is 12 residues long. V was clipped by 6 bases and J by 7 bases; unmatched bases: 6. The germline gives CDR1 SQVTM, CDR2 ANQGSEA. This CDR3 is CSVQDRGGGYTF. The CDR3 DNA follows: TGCAGCGTCCAGGACAGGGGAGGTGGCTACACCTTC.

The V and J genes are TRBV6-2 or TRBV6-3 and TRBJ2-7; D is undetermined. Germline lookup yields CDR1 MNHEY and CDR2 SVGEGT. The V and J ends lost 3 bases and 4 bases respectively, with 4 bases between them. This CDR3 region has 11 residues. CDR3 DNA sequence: TGTGCCAGCAGTTATCTTTACGAGCAGTACTTC. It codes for CASSYLYEQYF.

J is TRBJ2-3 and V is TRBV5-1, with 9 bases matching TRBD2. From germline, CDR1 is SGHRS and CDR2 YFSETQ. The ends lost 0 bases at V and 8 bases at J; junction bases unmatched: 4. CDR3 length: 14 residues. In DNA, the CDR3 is TGCGCCAGCAGCTTGGATAGCGGGGGAAGTACGCAGTATTTT. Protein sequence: CASSLDSGGSTQYF.

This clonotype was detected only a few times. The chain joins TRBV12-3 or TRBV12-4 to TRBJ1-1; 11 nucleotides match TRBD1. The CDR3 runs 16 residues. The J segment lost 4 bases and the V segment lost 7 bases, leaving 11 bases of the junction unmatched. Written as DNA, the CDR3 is TGTGCCAGCACCCCAGGACAGGGGGCTGCTGGCACTGAAGCTTTCTTT. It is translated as CASTPGQGAAGTEAFF.

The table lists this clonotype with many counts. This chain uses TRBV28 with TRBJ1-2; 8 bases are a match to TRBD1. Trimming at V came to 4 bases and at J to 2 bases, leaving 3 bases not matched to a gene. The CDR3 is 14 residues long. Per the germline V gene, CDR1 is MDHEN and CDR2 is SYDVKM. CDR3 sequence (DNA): TGTGCCAGCAGTTCGACAGGGGAAAACTATGGCTACACCTTC. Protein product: CASSSTGENYGYTF.

CDR3 residues: CASRAGTGGAKQPQHF. CDR3 DNA: TGTGCCAGCAGAGCCGGGACAGGGGGCGCGAAGCAGCCCCAGCATTTT. V and J are TRBV6-2 or TRBV6-3 and TRBJ1-5; 12 bases align to TRBD1. Unmatched junction bases numbered 10, after V lost 6 bases and J lost 7 bases. Germline CDR1 MNHEY, CDR2 SVGEGT. The CDR3 has 16 amino acids.

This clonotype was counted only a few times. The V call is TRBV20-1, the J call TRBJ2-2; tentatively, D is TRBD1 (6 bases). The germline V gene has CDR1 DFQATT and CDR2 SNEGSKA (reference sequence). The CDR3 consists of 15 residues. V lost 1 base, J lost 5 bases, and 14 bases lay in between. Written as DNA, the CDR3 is TGCAGTGCTAGAGTGGCACAGGGTTCGACCGGGGAGCTGTTTTTT. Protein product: CSARVAQGSTGELFF.

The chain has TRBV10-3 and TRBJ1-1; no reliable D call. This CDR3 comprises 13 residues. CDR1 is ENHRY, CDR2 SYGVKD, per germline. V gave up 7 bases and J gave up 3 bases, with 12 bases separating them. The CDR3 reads CAIKNGGDTEAFF. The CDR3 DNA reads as TGTGCCATCAAGAACGGTGGGGACACTGAAGCTTTCTTT.

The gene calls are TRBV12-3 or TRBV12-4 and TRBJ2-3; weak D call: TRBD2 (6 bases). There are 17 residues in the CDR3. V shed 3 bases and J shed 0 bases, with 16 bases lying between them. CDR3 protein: CASSLGGRGWSTDTQYF. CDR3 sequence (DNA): TGTGCCAGCAGTTTGGGGGGTAGGGGTTGGAGCACAGATACGCAGTATTTT.

CDR3 coding DNA: TGTGCCAGCAGTTTAGGGGGATGGGTCCTTAGGTACACTGAAGCTTTCTTT. Its protein is CASSLGGWVLRYTEAFF. V usage is TRBV12-3 or TRBV12-4 and J usage is TRBJ1-1, with D unresolved. V was shortened by 1 base and J by 3 bases, with 18 bases between the two germline ends. The CDR3 consists of 17 residues.

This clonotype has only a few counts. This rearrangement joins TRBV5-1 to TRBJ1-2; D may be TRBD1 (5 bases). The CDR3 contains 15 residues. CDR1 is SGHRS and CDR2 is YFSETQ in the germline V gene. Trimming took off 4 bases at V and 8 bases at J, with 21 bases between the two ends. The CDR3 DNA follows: TGCGCCAGCAGCCCCCAACTTTCCGGGACGGAGGGCTACACCTTC. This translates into CASSPQLSGTEGYTF.

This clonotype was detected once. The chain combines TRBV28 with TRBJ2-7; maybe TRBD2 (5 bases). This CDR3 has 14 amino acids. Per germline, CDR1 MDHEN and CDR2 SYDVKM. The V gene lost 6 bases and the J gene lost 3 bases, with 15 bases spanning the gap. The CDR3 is CASRALNGNYEQYV. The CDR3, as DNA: TGTGCCAGCAGGGCCCTCAACGGGAACTACGAGCAGTACGTC.